There are a few counts of the clone carrying this TCR beta chain. What it recognizes is unknown. Time point: sample taken at primary tumor resection. The donors comprised around 72 untreated early-stage non-small cell lung cancer patients. Sequencing of whole RNA from tumor, nontumor lung or frozen PBMC involved no sorting. This sample was included in a study of spatial heterogeneity in lung cancer. Study-wide background: Each distinct TCR and UMI combination averaged more than ten appearances in raw reads.

This CDR3 region has 10 residues. CDR1 is MGHDK, CDR2 SYGVNS, per germline. The study tagged each TCR cDNA molecule with a unique molecular identifier. TCRdb used MiXCR to reprocess the 5' RACE reads, holding one entry per CDR3 protein. The sample lists roughly 12,000 distinct CDR3 sequences; roughly 14% were seen once. Points from the study as a whole: The number of expanded tumor alpha and beta chains correlated with mutation number.

This clonotype was obtained from a male donor with early-stage non-small cell lung cancer. This sample comprised lung tumor tissue, obtained at surgery. The V call is TRBV25-1, the J call TRBJ1-4; TRBD1 aligns across 9 bases. The CDR3 sequence: CATGGEKLFF. CDR3 DNA sequence: TGTGCGACAGGGGGTGAAAAACTGTTTTTT. Together with reference TRBV25-1 and TRBJ1-4, the CDR3 gives the full variable domain: EADIYQTPRYLVIGTGKKITLECSQTMGHDKMYWYQQDPGMELHLIHYSYGVNSTEKGDLSSESTVSRIRTEHFPLTLESARPSHTSQYLCATGGEKLFFGSGTQLSVL.